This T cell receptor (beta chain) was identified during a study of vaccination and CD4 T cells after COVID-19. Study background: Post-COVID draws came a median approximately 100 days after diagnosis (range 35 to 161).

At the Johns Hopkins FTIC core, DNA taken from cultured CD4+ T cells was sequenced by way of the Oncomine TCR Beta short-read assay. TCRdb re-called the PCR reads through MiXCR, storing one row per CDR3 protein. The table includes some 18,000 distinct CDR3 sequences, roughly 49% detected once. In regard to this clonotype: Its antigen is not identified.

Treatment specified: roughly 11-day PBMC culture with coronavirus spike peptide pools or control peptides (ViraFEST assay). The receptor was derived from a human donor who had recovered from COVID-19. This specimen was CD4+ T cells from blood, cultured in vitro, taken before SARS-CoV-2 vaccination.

In nucleotides, the CDR3 is TGTGCCTGGGGGACCACTGAAGCTTTCTTT. Translating it yields CAWGTTEAFF. The gene calls are TRBV30 and TRBJ1-1, with D tentatively TRBD1 (5 bases). The ends were cut back, 5 bases at V and 4 bases at J, with 5 bases in the middle. The length of the CDR3 is 10 residues. CDR1 and CDR2 from the germline V gene are GTSNPN and SVGIG (reference sequence).